The text below deals with one T cell receptor beta chain. Its antigen is currently not known. No qualities accompany the bases; no much larger clone lies one base away. This entry belongs to a study of Ad26.COV2.S vaccination and SARS-CoV-2 variants (dated by TCRdb to about 2021). Background for the entire study: Donors in the vaccine arm were drawn from COV1001, a multicentre, randomized, double-blind, placebo-controlled phase I-IIa trial testing Ad26.COV2.S in healthy adults. The specificity and breadth of SARS-CoV-2-reactive T cell receptors after Ad26.COV2.S vaccination were assessed by TCRbeta repertoire sequencing. Trial participants were randomized into five groups of five, in which low-dose or high-dose Ad26.COV2.S was given once or twice, or placebo was given on both occasions. Ad26.COV2.S was administered intramuscularly at 5 x 10^10 or 1 x 10^11 viral particles, either as a single shot or as two shots given 56 days apart. The TCR-sequenced set comprised approximately 30 samples: around 20 Ad26.COV2.S vaccine recipients, 5 placebo recipients and 8 SARS-CoV-2 convalescent individuals. Investigators did not know the trial group allocation while performing experiments and assessing outcomes.

Spanning cysteine to phenylalanine, the CDR3 consists of 14 amino acids. Only the CDR3 portion is preserved as DNA: 42 bases, with reading frame beginning at the first base. CDR1 and CDR2 were assigned from the germline V gene as SGDLS and YYNGEE. V is cut by 2 bases and J by 3 bases, and the space between the germline ends is 11 bases. TCRbeta CDR3 regions were sequenced with the immunoSEQ Assay. After extraction, genomic DNA underwent amplification by bias-controlled multiplex PCR, followed by high-throughput sequencing. Under the source paper's analysis protocol: To quantify the absolute abundance of each unique TCRbeta CDR3 region, sequences were collapsed and filtered. T cell fraction was estimated by normalizing TCRbeta template counts to usable DNA, with usable DNA measured through amplification of reference genes found in all nucleated cells. Repertoire TCRs were annotated as SARS-CoV-2-specific when V gene, CDR3 amino acid sequence and J gene were exactly matched to a known reactive TCR set. The reference SARS-CoV-2 TCR set was obtained from MIRA and was filtered for enrichment in COVID-19-positive ImmuneCODE repertoires, whereby public or cross-reactive TCRs were removed. Drawing on the MIRA antigens, annotated TCRs were analysed further at the level of specific ORF or position within ORF. Breadth was defined as the number of annotated unique rearrangements divided by the total number of unique productive rearrangements, and depth was defined as the summed frequency of the annotated unique rearrangements. Group comparisons of TCR breadth used two-sided Wilcoxon rank-sum tests. TCRdb took this table from immuneACCESS and kept in-frame rearrangements with V and J called. Such tables lack part of the clones; where checked against another copy, unresolved V genes explain under half of the gap, and the rest is unexplained. That table furnishes V, J and clone size, whereas the DNA furnished D and trimming. The sample table lists roughly 510,000 clones, approximately 88% of them with a count of one. Clones ranked in the top ten supply about 13% of the sample.

The treatment or condition label of this sample denotes: over 15 received Ad26.COV2.S at low or high dose, single or two shots; about 5 received placebo; per-sample allocation not given. Repertoires of vaccine and placebo recipients were sequenced from samples collected on day 63 after the first injection. Between 29 July and 7 August 2020, Cohort 1b enrolled fewer than 30 adults aged 18-55 years at one site in Boston, USA. Ad26.COV2.S consisted of a replication-incompetent adenovirus type 26 vector by which a prefusion-stabilized SARS-CoV-2 spike protein from the original Wuhan strain was expressed. The investigation overall reported the following: After vaccination, substantial breadth of spike-specific CD8+ and CD4+ T cell responses was reported. Higher spike-specific TCR breadth was observed in Ad26.COV2.S recipients than in placebo recipients (P = 0.0014). The study was not powered for comparison of responses between vaccine doses or regimens. Vaccine and placebo recipients had similar non-spike TCR breadth, a finding consistent with the vaccine containing only spike. It was noted by the authors that total T cell responses may have been underestimated by the TCR breadth and depth analyses.

The TCR comes from a person between 18 and 60 years old who received the Ad26.COV2.S COVID-19 vaccine or a placebo. The chain employs TRBV9 and TRBJ2-5, with a weak D call of TRBD2 (6 bases match). Here the sequenced sample was peripheral blood, taken in a trial of Ad26.COV2.S vaccine versus placebo. CDR3 reads: CASSVAGLEETQYF. The sequence in DNA is TGTGCCAGCAGCGTGGCGGGGTTGGAAGAGACCCAGTACTTC.